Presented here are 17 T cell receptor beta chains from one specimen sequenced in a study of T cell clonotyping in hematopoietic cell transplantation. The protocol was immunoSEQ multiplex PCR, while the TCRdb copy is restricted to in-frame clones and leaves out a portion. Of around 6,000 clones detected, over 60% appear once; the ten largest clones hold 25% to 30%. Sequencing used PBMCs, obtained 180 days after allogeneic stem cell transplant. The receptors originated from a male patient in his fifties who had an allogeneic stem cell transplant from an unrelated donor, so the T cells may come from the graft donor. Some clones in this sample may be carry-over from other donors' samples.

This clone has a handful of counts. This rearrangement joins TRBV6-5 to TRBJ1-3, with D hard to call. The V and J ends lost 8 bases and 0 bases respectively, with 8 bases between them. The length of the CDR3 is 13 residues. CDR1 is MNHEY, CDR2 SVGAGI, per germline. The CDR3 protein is CASSRASGNTIYF. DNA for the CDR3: TGTGCCAGCTCGAGGGCCTCTGGAAACACCATATATTTT.

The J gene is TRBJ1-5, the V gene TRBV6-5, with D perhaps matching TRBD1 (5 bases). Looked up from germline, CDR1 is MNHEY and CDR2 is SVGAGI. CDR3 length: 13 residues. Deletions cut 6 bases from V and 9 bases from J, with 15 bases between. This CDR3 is CASRSGLGTPQHF. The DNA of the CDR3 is TGTGCCAGCAGATCAGGTTTAGGGACGCCCCAGCATTTT.

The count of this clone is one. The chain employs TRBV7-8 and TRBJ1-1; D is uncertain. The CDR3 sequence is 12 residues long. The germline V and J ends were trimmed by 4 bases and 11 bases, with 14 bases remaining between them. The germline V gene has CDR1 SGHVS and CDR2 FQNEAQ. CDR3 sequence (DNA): TGTGCCAGCAGCTCCGATGGGCCTTCGGCTTTCTTT. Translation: CASSSDGPSAFF.

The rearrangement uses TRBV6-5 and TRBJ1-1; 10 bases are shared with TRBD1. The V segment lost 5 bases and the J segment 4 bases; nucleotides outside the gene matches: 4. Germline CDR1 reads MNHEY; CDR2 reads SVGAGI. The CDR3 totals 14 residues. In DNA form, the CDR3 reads TGTGCCAGCAGTGAGACAGGGGGCGGCACTGAAGCTTTCTTT. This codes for CASSETGGGTEAFF.

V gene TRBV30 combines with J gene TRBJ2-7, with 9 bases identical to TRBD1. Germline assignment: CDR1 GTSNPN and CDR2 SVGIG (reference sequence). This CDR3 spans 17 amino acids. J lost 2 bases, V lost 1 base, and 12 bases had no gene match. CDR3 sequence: CAWSAQLGQGPTYEQYF. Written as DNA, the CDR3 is TGTGCCTGGAGTGCCCAACTGGGACAGGGCCCCACCTACGAGCAGTACTTC.

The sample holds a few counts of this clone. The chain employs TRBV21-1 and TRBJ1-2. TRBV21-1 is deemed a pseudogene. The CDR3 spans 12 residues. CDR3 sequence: CARPLPNYGYTF. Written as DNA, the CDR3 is TGTGCCAGACCCCTCCCCAACTATGGCTACACCTTC.

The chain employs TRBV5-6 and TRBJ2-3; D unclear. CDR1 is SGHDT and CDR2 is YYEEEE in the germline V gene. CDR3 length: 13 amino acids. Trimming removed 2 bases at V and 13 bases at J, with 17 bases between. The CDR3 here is CASSLSRAFEEYF. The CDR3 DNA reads TGTGCCAGCAGCTTATCCCGGGCCTTTGAGGAGTATTTT.

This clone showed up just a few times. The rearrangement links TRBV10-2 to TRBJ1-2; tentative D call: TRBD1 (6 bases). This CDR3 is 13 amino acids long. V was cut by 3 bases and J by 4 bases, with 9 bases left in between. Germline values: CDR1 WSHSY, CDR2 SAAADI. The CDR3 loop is CASSERGGYGYTF. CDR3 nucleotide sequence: TGCGCCAGCAGTGAAAGAGGGGGCTATGGCTACACCTTC.

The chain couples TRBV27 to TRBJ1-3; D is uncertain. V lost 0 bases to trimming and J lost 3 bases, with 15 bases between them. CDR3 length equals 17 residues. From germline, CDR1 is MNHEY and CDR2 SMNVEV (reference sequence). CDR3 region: CASSLSAPTGGGNTIYF. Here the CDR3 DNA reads TGTGCCAGCAGTTTATCGGCCCCTACCGGTGGTGGAAACACCATATATTTT.

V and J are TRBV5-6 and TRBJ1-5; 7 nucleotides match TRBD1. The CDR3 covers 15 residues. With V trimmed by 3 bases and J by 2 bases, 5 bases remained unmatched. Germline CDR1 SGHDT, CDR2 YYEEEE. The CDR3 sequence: CASSSQGRRNQPQHF. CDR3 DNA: TGTGCCAGCAGCTCACAGGGGAGGCGCAATCAGCCCCAGCATTTT.

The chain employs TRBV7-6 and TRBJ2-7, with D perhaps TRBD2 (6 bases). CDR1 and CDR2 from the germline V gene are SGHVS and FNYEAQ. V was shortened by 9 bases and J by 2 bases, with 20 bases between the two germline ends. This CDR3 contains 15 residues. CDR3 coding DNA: TGTGCCAGTAGAATCGGACGGGGCGGGACCTACGAGCAGTACTTC. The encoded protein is CASRIGRGGTYEQYF.

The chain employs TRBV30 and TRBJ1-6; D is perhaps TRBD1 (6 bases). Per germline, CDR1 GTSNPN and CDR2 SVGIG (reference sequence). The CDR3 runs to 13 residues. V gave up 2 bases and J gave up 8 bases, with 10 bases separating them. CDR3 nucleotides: TGTGCCTGGAGTTTAGGGGGAGATTCACCCCTCCACTTT. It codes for CAWSLGGDSPLHF.

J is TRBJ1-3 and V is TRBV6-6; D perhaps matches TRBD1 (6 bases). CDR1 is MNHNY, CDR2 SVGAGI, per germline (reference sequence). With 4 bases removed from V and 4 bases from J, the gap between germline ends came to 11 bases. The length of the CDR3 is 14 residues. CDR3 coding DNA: TGTGCCAGCAGTTCATGGACAGTCGGAAACACCATATATTTT. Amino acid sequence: CASSSWTVGNTIYF.

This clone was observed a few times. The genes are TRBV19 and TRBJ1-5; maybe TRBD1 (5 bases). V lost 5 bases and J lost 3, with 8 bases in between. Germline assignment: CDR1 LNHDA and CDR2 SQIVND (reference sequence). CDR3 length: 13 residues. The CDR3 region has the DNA TGTGCCAGTAGTCCGACAGACAATCAGCCCCAGCATTTT. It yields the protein CASSPTDNQPQHF.

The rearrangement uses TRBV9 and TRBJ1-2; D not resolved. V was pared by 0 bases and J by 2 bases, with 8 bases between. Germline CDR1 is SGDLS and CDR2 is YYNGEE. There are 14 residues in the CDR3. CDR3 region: CASSVDSGNYGYTF. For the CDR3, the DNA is TGTGCCAGCAGCGTAGACTCAGGAAACTATGGCTACACCTTC. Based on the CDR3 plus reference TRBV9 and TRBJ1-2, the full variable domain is DSGVTQTPKHLITATGQRVTLRCSPRSGDLSVYWYQQSLDQGLQFLIQYYNGEERAKGNILERFSAQQFPDLHSELNLSSLELGDSALYFCASSVDSGNYGYTFGSGTRLTVV.

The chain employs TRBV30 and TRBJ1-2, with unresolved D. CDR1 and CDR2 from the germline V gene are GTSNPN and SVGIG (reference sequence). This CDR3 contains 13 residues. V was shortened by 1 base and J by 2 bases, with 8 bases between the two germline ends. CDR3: CAWSGERNYGYTF. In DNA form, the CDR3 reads TGTGCCTGGAGTGGGGAACGGAACTATGGCTACACCTTC.

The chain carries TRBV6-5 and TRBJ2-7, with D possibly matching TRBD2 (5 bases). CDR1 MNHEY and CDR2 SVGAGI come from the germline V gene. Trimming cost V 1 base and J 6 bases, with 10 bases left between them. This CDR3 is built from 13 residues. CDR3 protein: CASSYYGRGEQYF. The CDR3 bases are TGTGCCAGCAGTTACTACGGTCGGGGCGAGCAGTACTTC.